Following are 23 T cell receptor beta chains from one sample sequenced in a study of human T cells and chemical hapten exposure. TCRdb independently ran MiXCR on the RACE reads; one entry per CDR3 protein. Of under 130,000 distinct CDR3 sequences in the sample, 9.5% to 11% were seen once. Time point of the sample: patch test 1, 2 weeks after DPC sensitization. The treatment: therapeutic diphenylcyclopropenone sensitization with weekly scalp DPC. The starting material was whole blood, obtained in connection with sensitization to the hapten diphenylcyclopropenone (DPC). These receptors originate from a woman in her thirties or forties with alopecia areata. Some clones in this sample may be carry-over from other donors' samples.

The V gene is TRBV28, the J gene TRBJ2-7; D remains unclear. Germline loops: CDR1 MDHEN, CDR2 SYDVKM. The CDR3 length is 16 residues. V was pared by 5 bases and J by 0 bases, with 17 bases between. The DNA for the CDR3 is TGTGCCAGCAGTGCCTCGAAGGGTTGGAGCTCCTACGAGCAGTACTTC. Translating gives CASSASKGWSSYEQYF.

This clonotype came up many times. This chain links TRBV12-3 or TRBV12-4 with TRBJ1-2; the match to TRBD1 covers 8 bases. V trimming: 6 bases; J trimming: 7 bases; junction bases outside the gene matches: 7. The CDR3 is made up of 13 amino acids. In nucleotides, the CDR3 is TGTGCCAGCAGCGGGGTACAGGGGGGTGGCTACACCTTC. It translates to CASSGVQGGGYTF.

The J gene is TRBJ2-2, the V gene TRBV4-2, with D maybe TRBD2 (5 bases). This CDR3 has 17 residues. Germline lookup yields CDR1 LGHNA and CDR2 YNFKEQ. Trimming removed 1 base at V and 3 bases at J, with 15 bases between. As DNA, the CDR3 is TGTGCCAGCAGCCAAGCTGTGGACCTGCGGGACACCGGGGAGCTGTTTTTT. Translated, it gives CASSQAVDLRDTGELFF.

This clonotype was counted at least ten times. The chain employs TRBV9 and TRBJ1-4; possibly TRBD1 for D (5 bases). Germline V gene data show CDR1 as SGDLS and CDR2 as YYNGEE. The CDR3 consists of 15 residues. V gave up 4 bases and J gave up 0 bases, with 10 bases separating them. This CDR3 reads CASSRTSATNEKLFF. CDR3 coding DNA: TGTGCCAGCAGCAGGACATCTGCAACTAATGAAAAACTGTTTTTT.

Ten or more counts support this clonotype. The chain carries TRBV7-9 and TRBJ2-5; D unresolved. Germline values: CDR1 SEHNR, CDR2 FQNEAQ (reference sequence). CDR3 length: 14 residues. Trimming removed 4 bases from V and 1 base from J, with 10 bases in between. For the CDR3, the DNA is TGTGCCAGCAGCTCAACACCTACCCAAGAGACCCAGTACTTC. Encoded protein: CASSSTPTQETQYF.

The rearrangement joins TRBV5-1 to TRBJ1-5; D is possibly TRBD1 (5 bases). The CDR3 has 14 amino acids. V lost 3 bases, J lost 2 bases, and 9 bases lay in between. Per germline, CDR1 SGHRS and CDR2 YFSETQ. The CDR3 loop is CASSSVQGNQPQHF. The CDR3 bases are TGCGCCAGCAGCTCGGTACAGGGCAATCAGCCCCAGCATTTT.

This clonotype has more than one count but fewer than ten. CDR3 DNA sequence: TGCAGCGTTGGTCACCCGGCGAACTCCTACGAGCAGTACTTC. Translated: CSVGHPANSYEQYF. This sequence joins TRBV29-1 and TRBJ2-7, with D unclear. CDR1 SQVTM and CDR2 ANQGSEA come from the germline V gene. The CDR3 sequence is 14 residues long. V lost 4 bases, J lost 0 bases, and 13 bases lay in between.

As for this clonotype: Germline and junction disagree at one end, which may indicate a read error. V is TRBV12-3 or TRBV12-4 and J is TRBJ2-7; D call uncertain. CDR3 length: 13 residues. CDR3 nucleotides: TGTACCAGCACCAGGACCCCCAATGGCGAGCAGTACTTC. It is translated as CTSTRTPNGEQYF.

This clonotype was counted a single time. The gene calls are TRBV20-1 and TRBJ2-2; 7 nucleotides agree with TRBD1. The CDR3 is 13 amino acids. Germline CDR1 reads DFQATT; CDR2 reads SNEGSKA (reference sequence). The V gene end was trimmed by 5 bases and the J gene end by 3 bases; junction bases not matched to a gene: 3. In DNA form, the CDR3 reads TGCAGTGCTGTGACAGGGCACACCGGGGAGCTGTTTTTT. Its translation is CSAVTGHTGELFF.

This clonotype was observed many times. The chain is built from TRBV29-1 and TRBJ1-2; D unclear. The CDR3 has 11 amino acids. V lost 7 bases, J lost 6 bases, and 12 bases lay in between. CDR1 is SQVTM, CDR2 ANQGSEA, per germline. CDR3 amino acids: CSALGGDGYTF. CDR3 sequence (DNA): TGCAGCGCCCTGGGAGGCGATGGCTACACCTTC.

The sample holds a few counts of this clonotype. V is TRBV20-1 and J is TRBJ1-5; no definite D call. Germline V CDR1 and CDR2: DFQATT, SNEGSKA (reference sequence). This CDR3 spans 16 amino acids. Deletions cut 3 bases from V and 0 bases from J, with 15 bases between. Here the CDR3 reads CSASGLVGTSNQPQHF. The DNA for the CDR3 is TGCAGTGCTAGTGGATTAGTGGGCACTAGCAATCAGCCCCAGCATTTT.

The sample holds a few counts of this clonotype. The V call is TRBV2, the J call TRBJ1-1, with 7 positions matching TRBD1. Germline CDR1 and CDR2: SNHLY and FYNNEI. The CDR3 has 13 residues. V was pared by 4 bases and J by 8 bases, with 7 bases of the junction left unmatched. The CDR3 spells CASSVDREGEAFF. CDR3 bases: TGTGCCAGCAGTGTAGACAGGGAAGGGGAAGCTTTCTTT.

This clonotype was found a few times. CDR3 nucleotide sequence: TGCGCCAGCAGCCAAGTCCCCCAGGGGCTAACTGGCTACACCTTC. Its translation: CASSQVPQGLTGYTF. The chain combines TRBV4-3 with TRBJ1-2; TRBD1 might be the D (6 bases). The CDR3 spans 15 residues. The germline V and J ends were trimmed by 1 base and 7 bases, with 16 bases remaining between them. The germline gives CDR1 LGHNA, CDR2 YSLEER.

This clonotype appeared many times. The chain combines TRBV6-5 with TRBJ2-3; 7 bases line up with TRBD1. Germline lookup yields CDR1 MNHEY and CDR2 SVGAGI. The CDR3 is 15 amino acids. Unmatched junction bases numbered 2, after V lost 2 bases and J lost 0 bases. The CDR3 nucleotides are TGTGCCAGCAGTTACAGGGGGCTAAGCACAGATACGCAGTATTTT. This sequence encodes CASSYRGLSTDTQYF.

This clonotype was observed at least ten times. The J gene is TRBJ2-2, the V gene TRBV6-2 or TRBV6-3; tentative D call: TRBD1 (6 bases). V lost 2 bases to trimming and J lost 4 bases, with 11 bases between them. This CDR3 contains 15 residues. Per the germline V gene, CDR1 is MNHEY and CDR2 is SVGEGT. The CDR3 DNA sequence: TGTGCCAGCAGTTACCGGCTAGGGGGCACCGGGGAGCTGTTTTTT. It specifies CASSYRLGGTGELFF.

This clonotype was counted ten times or more. This chain links TRBV7-6 with TRBJ2-2; D remains unclear. V shed 3 bases and J shed 2 bases, with 1 base lying between them. Germline loops: CDR1 SGHVS, CDR2 FNYEAQ. CDR3 length: 12 residues. In DNA, the CDR3 is TGTGCCAGCAGCTTCAACACCGGGGAGCTGTTTTTT. The encoded protein is CASSFNTGELFF.

This clonotype was picked up many times. The chain joins TRBV27 to TRBJ2-3, with unresolved D. Germline CDR1 MNHEY, CDR2 SMNVEV (reference sequence). The CDR3 totals 16 residues. Between the trimmed V and J ends, which lost 4 bases and 0 bases, there was a span of 14 bases. CDR3 nucleotides: TGTGCCAGCAGTTCCCGACTCCCGCCGAGCACAGATACGCAGTATTTT. As protein: CASSSRLPPSTDTQYF.

This clonotype has more than one count but fewer than ten. The CDR3 nucleotides read TGCAGCGTTGAAAGTCGCGGACAGGGTGGGTGGACTGAAGCTTTCTTT. Translating it yields CSVESRGQGGWTEAFF. This chain links TRBV29-1 with TRBJ1-1, with TRBD1 matching over 8 bases. Germline CDR1 SQVTM, CDR2 ANQGSEA. The CDR3 spans 16 residues. The junction had 13 bases not matched to a gene; V was cut back by 2 bases and J by 5 bases.

The rearrangement joins TRBV15 to TRBJ2-7; 8 nucleotides agree with TRBD2. The CDR3 is 14 amino acids. After removal of 1 base from V and 7 bases from J, the junction contained 6 bases not matched to a gene. Germline V gene sequence: CDR1 LNHNV, CDR2 YYDKDF (reference sequence). CDR3 bases: TGTGCCACCAGCAGAGCGGGAGGGCCGGGTGAGCAGTACTTC. This encodes CATSRAGGPGEQYF.

This clonotype has a handful of counts. The rearrangement joins TRBV27 to TRBJ1-5; the match to TRBD1 covers 10 bases. The germline V gene has CDR1 MNHEY and CDR2 SMNVEV (reference sequence). The CDR3 length is 17 residues. Unmatched junction bases numbered 9, after V lost 3 bases and J lost 4 bases. CDR3 sequence reads: CASSFVQPGQGNQPQHF. CDR3 sequence (DNA): TGTGCCAGCAGTTTCGTACAACCGGGACAGGGGAATCAGCCCCAGCATTTT.

This chain uses TRBV2 with TRBJ2-7; TRBD1 is a possible D gene (5 bases). Germline V gene data show CDR1 as SNHLY and CDR2 as FYNNEI. The CDR3 runs 14 residues. V lost 6 bases and J 2 bases, leaving 14 bases between the germline ends. CDR3 coding DNA: TGTGCCAGCAGCACCGTGGGGCCAACCTACGAGCAGTACTTC. This encodes CASSTVGPTYEQYF.

This clonotype was counted a few times. The J gene is TRBJ2-5, the V gene TRBV5-1; unclear D gene. CDR1 is SGHRS and CDR2 is YFSETQ in the germline V gene. CDR3 length: 14 amino acids. Trimming shortened V by 3 bases and J by 1 base, and 10 bases separated the two germline ends. CDR3 DNA sequence: TGCGCCAGCAGCTCGACGGGCGGCCAAGAGACCCAGTACTTC. Translated, it gives CASSSTGGQETQYF.

In its sample, this clonotype was seen a few times. The CDR3: CSASGLNEKLFF. The CDR3 DNA reads as TGCAGTGCTAGCGGTCTTAATGAAAAACTGTTTTTT. The rearrangement uses TRBV20-1 and TRBJ1-4; no definite D call. Looked up from germline, CDR1 is DFQATT and CDR2 is SNEGSKA (reference sequence). The V gene lost 3 bases and the J gene lost 4 bases, with 6 bases spanning the gap. This CDR3 comprises 12 residues.